Shown below are 20 T cell receptor beta chains from a single sample sequenced in a study of T cells expressing NK-cell markers (dated by TCRdb to 2018 to 2020). Library creation used 5' RACE. Instrument on record: Illumina HiSeq 2000. The reads went through TCRdb reprocessing, and each CDR3 protein sequence gets one entry with no DNA. The table for this sample shows 140,000 to 150,000 distinct CDR3 sequences. The ten largest make up 9% to 15% of the sample. Sequenced input: blood T cells: a sorted CD56 or NKG2C T cell subset, CD4+ or CD8+ T cells, or bulk PBMC T cells (not recorded which). These receptors were collected from a man younger than 35 in good health. Donor details come from another sample of the same person, matched by shared clones.

The V and J genes are TRBV15 and TRBJ1-2. Germline values: CDR1 LNHNV, CDR2 YYDKDF (reference sequence). The CDR3 is 15 amino acids. CDR3 sequence reads: CATSATPQGNYGYTF.

The genes are TRBV7-2 and TRBJ2-1. Germline CDR1 and CDR2: SGHTA and FQGNSA. This CDR3 has 12 amino acids. CDR3 loop: CASSDKYNEQFF. The whole variable domain, remainder taken from reference TRBV7-2 and TRBJ2-1, is GAGVSQSPSNKVTEKGKDVELRCDPISGHTALYWYRQSLGQGLEFLIYFQGNSAPDKSGLPSDRFSAERTGGSVSTLTIQRTQQEDSAVYLCASSDKYNEQFFGPGTRLTVL.

The J gene is TRBJ1-2, the V gene TRBV20-1; TCRdb's assignment of TRBD1 cannot be checked, as there is no DNA. Per the germline V gene, CDR1 is DFQATT and CDR2 is SNEGSKA (reference sequence). The CDR3 consists of 12 residues. CDR3 sequence: CSALVMGVGYTF.

The gene calls are TRBV5-5 and TRBJ2-1; TCRdb calls TRBD2, which cannot be checked without DNA. CDR1 and CDR2 from the germline V gene are SGHKS and YYEKEE (reference sequence). The CDR3 totals 15 residues. This CDR3 reads CASSPGLAGGDEQFF.

The chain couples TRBV19 to TRBJ2-2; TCRdb selects TRBD2, and the lack of DNA leaves this call unchecked. CDR3 length: 15 amino acids. In germline, CDR1 is LNHDA, CDR2 SQIVND (reference sequence). The CDR3 spells CASSTLGLAPGELFF.

The rearrangement links TRBV6-2 or TRBV6-3 to TRBJ2-2; TCRdb outputs TRBD1, but without DNA this stays unchecked. Germline V gives CDR1 MNHEY, CDR2 SVGEGT. The CDR3 has 12 amino acids. The CDR3: CASGRGAGELFF.

The chain couples TRBV28 to TRBJ1-2; TCRdb's D gene call, TRBD1, goes unchecked for lack of DNA. CDR1 is MDHEN and CDR2 is SYDVKM in the germline V gene. This CDR3 is built from 11 residues. The CDR3 spells CASSDGIGYTF.

The gene calls are TRBV5-1 and TRBJ2-2. Germline CDR1 is SGHRS and CDR2 is YFSETQ. This CDR3 is built from 13 residues. The CDR3 reads CASSLSGPSELFF.

The chain recombines TRBV20-1 with TRBJ2-1; without DNA, the TCRdb call of TRBD2 cannot be checked. Germline V gene data show CDR1 as DFQATT and CDR2 as SNEGSKA (reference sequence). The CDR3 covers 15 residues. The CDR3 loop reads CSAPPGLADYNEQFF.

The chain joins TRBV4-1 to TRBJ1-1; the TCRdb call, TRBD1, lacks DNA for checking. Germline values: CDR1 MGHRA, CDR2 YSYEKL. This CDR3 region has 16 residues. This chain's CDR3 is CASSQRTGGSNTEAFF.

This chain joins TRBV3-1 and TRBJ1-3. The CDR3 consists of 15 residues. Germline lookup yields CDR1 LGHDT and CDR2 YNNKEL (reference sequence). CDR3 amino acids: CASSPTAGSGNTIYF.

The chain links TRBV6-2 or TRBV6-3 to TRBJ2-1; lacking DNA, the TRBD2 call made by TCRdb goes unchecked. This CDR3 is built from 14 residues. Germline V CDR1 and CDR2: MNHEY, SVGEGT. The CDR3 sequence: CASGTLAGFNEQFF.

The V and J genes are TRBV5-1 and TRBJ1-5; the TCRdb call, TRBD1, lacks DNA for checking. Germline lookup yields CDR1 SGHRS and CDR2 YFSETQ. The CDR3 loop spans 18 amino acids. The CDR3 spells CASSSRQGRNYSNQPQHF.

The J gene is TRBJ1-5, the V gene TRBV6-2 or TRBV6-3. Germline V gives CDR1 MNHEY, CDR2 SVGEGT. The CDR3 totals 15 residues. The chain's CDR3 is CASSYSAGSGQPQHF.

CDR3 protein: CASSQDLGTVSYNEQFF. This chain uses TRBV4-3 with TRBJ2-1. Germline CDR1 is LGHNA and CDR2 is YSLEER. CDR3 length: 17 amino acids.

This chain joins TRBV14 and TRBJ2-1; TCRdb's D call, TRBD2, is unchecked because there is no DNA. CDR1 and CDR2 from the germline V gene are SGHDN and FVKESK. This CDR3 is built from 17 residues. This CDR3 is CASSPRLAASSYNEQFF.

This sequence joins TRBV12-3 or TRBV12-4 and TRBJ2-5. The CDR3 length is 12 residues. The CDR3 reads CASGQIQETQYF.

This chain joins TRBV19 and TRBJ1-6; TCRdb indicates TRBD1, and absent DNA this call remains unverified. CDR3 length equals 16 residues. CDR1 and CDR2 from the germline V gene are LNHDA and SQIVND (reference sequence). CDR3 amino acids: CASTRYDRERNSPLHF.

This chain uses TRBV23-1 with TRBJ2-1; no DNA is available, so the TRBD2 call from TCRdb remains unchecked. TRBV23-1 is filed as an ORF, its function uncertain. This CDR3 has 17 amino acids. CDR3 protein: CASRRGAFAGRVNEQFF.

The rearrangement links TRBV6-2 or TRBV6-3 to TRBJ2-7; there is no DNA to check the TCRdb D call of TRBD2. Germline V gene lookup returns CDR1 MNHEY and CDR2 SVGEGT. This CDR3 contains 13 residues. CDR3 sequence reads: CASLAGANYEQYF.